Below are 28 T cell receptor beta chains sequenced from a single sample in a study of Ad26.COV2.S vaccination and SARS-CoV-2 variants. Assay: immunoSEQ multiplex PCR; the TCRdb copy retains only in-frame clones and omits some. The sample lists some 390,000 clones; about 89% were seen once. Treatment meaning: roughly 19 received Ad26.COV2.S at low or high dose, single or two shots; about 5 received placebo; per-sample allocation not given. Collection of samples fell on day 63 after the first vaccine or placebo injection. The sample consisted of peripheral blood, taken in a trial of Ad26.COV2.S vaccine versus placebo. These receptors were collected from a person aged 18-65 years who received the Ad26.COV2.S COVID-19 vaccine or a placebo.

J is TRBJ2-7 and V is TRBV6-5, with D uncertain. Germline lookup yields CDR1 MNHEY and CDR2 SVGAGI. Between the trimmed V and J ends, which lost 0 bases and 3 bases, there was a span of 12 bases. The CDR3 spans 15 residues. The CDR3 region is CASSYSTIGLYEQYF. The CDR3 DNA follows: TGTGCCAGCAGTTACTCGACGATAGGGCTCTACGAGCAGTACTTC.

CDR3 region: CASSQQLTMNTEAFF. The CDR3 bases are TGTGCCAGCAGCCAACAACTAACCATGAACACTGAAGCTTTCTTT. This rearrangement joins TRBV4-2 to TRBJ1-1; no definite D call. This CDR3 region has 15 residues. Trimming removed 2 bases from V and 0 bases from J, with 10 bases in between. Germline CDR1 LGHNA, CDR2 YNFKEQ.

This clone was counted a few times. The V gene is TRBV2, the J gene TRBJ1-2, with 9 bases fitting TRBD1. The germline V gene has CDR1 SNHLY and CDR2 FYNNEI. The CDR3 contains 13 residues. Trimming at V came to 6 bases and at J to 4 bases, leaving 3 bases not matched to a gene. CDR3: CASRMGQGYGYTF. In nucleotides, the CDR3 is TGTGCCAGCAGGATGGGACAGGGCTATGGCTACACCTTC.

The CDR3 DNA is TGTGCCAGCAGTGACGACAGGGGCAGCACCACTAACTATGGCTACACCTTC. Translating gives CASSDDRGSTTNYGYTF. V is TRBV6-1 and J is TRBJ1-2, with 8 bases identical to TRBD1. There are 17 residues in the CDR3. V dropped 3 bases and J dropped 0; count of bases not matched to a gene: 9. Germline CDR1 and CDR2: MNHNS and SASEGT.

The genes are TRBV5-5 and TRBJ2-7; D is perhaps TRBD1 or TRBD2 (5 bases each). Trimming took 7 bases from V and 7 from J, leaving 24 bases between them. The CDR3 has 15 amino acids. The germline CDR1 and CDR2 sequences are SGHKS and YYEKEE (reference sequence). CDR3 protein: CASALFGGAPAEQYF. Here the CDR3 DNA reads TGTGCCAGCGCCCTATTTGGGGGAGCACCGGCTGAGCAGTACTTC.

The V and J genes are TRBV4-1 and TRBJ2-3, with 7 bases identical to TRBD1. V lost 4 bases and J lost 3; bases outside the gene matches: 10. The CDR3 is made up of 16 amino acids. Per germline, CDR1 MGHRA and CDR2 YSYEKL. In nucleotides, the CDR3 is TGCGCCAGCAGCCTATCTCGGGACAGTGGAACAGATACGCAGTATTTT. Its protein product is CASSLSRDSGTDTQYF.

The chain links TRBV18 to TRBJ2-6; no clear D. Trimming stripped 4 bases from V and 0 bases from J, with 10 bases between. The germline CDR1 and CDR2 sequences are KGHSH and LQKENI. The CDR3 consists of 16 residues. In nucleotides, the CDR3 is TGTGCCAGCTCACTTGGTAGTACCTCTGGGGCCAACGTCCTGACTTTC. Translating gives CASSLGSTSGANVLTF.

This chain links TRBV5-4 with TRBJ1-3, with TRBD1 identical over 7 bases. Losses at the gene ends were 4 bases for V and 0 bases for J; bases not matched to a gene: 4. Germline CDR1 reads SGHNT; CDR2 reads YYREEE (reference sequence). The CDR3 extends over 15 amino acids. The CDR3 loop reads CASSQNRGSGNTIYF. The CDR3 DNA reads TGTGCCAGCAGCCAAAACAGGGGCTCTGGAAACACCATATATTTT.

The chain has TRBV5-6 and TRBJ2-2, with D possibly TRBD1 on 5 matching bases. In germline, CDR1 is SGHDT, CDR2 YYEEEE. CDR3 size: 14 residues. V lost 0 bases to trimming and J lost 5 bases, with 8 bases between them. Written as DNA, the CDR3 is TGTGCCAGCAGCTTGGGACAGTATACCGGGGAGCTGTTTTTT. Translating it yields CASSLGQYTGELFF. The full variable domain, rest sourced from reference TRBV5-6 and TRBJ2-2, is DAGVTQSPTHLIKTRGQQVTLRCSPKSGHDTVSWYQQALGQGPQFIFQYYEEEERQRGNFPDRFSGHQFPNYSSELNVNALLLGDSALYLCASSLGQYTGELFFGEGSRLTVL.

The chain combines TRBV12-5 with TRBJ1-3; D may be TRBD1 (5 bases). Germline V gene data show CDR1 as LGHNT and CDR2 as FRNRAP. V lost 1 base and J lost 8, with 15 bases in between. The CDR3 is 15 amino acids. CDR3 bases: TGTGCTAGTGGTTTGGGGGGGGACTCCTGGGACACCATATATTTT. It is translated as CASGLGGDSWDTIYF. The full variable domain, in which reference TRBV12-5 and TRBJ1-3 provide the parts outside the CDR3, is DARVTQTPRHKVTEMGQEVTMRCQPILGHNTVFWYRQTMMQGLELLAYFRNRAPLDDSGMPKDRFSAEMPDATLATLKIQPSEPRDSAVYFCASGLGGDSWDTIYFGEGSWLTVV.

This chain joins TRBV12-5 and TRBJ2-1, with a possible D match to TRBD2 (7 bases). With 5 bases removed from V and 7 bases from J, the gap between germline ends came to 21 bases. CDR1 is LGHNT, CDR2 FRNRAP, per germline. This CDR3 is 16 amino acids long. CDR3 in amino acids: CASGPRTRGGVNEQFF. The CDR3 bases are TGTGCTAGTGGTCCACGGACTAGGGGGGGGGTTAATGAGCAGTTCTTC.

V is TRBV6-5 and J is TRBJ1-6, with 8 nucleotides matching TRBD1. CDR3 length: 15 amino acids. CDR1 is MNHEY and CDR2 is SVGAGI in the germline V gene. V gave up 0 bases and J gave up 9 bases; unmatched junction bases: 4. The CDR3 coding sequence is TGTGCCAGCAGTTACTCCACAGGGGGTCGTTCACCCCTCCACTTT. Translation gives CASSYSTGGRSPLHF.

About this clone: The sample holds other DNA sequences that translate to the same CDR3. This chain links TRBV10-3 with TRBJ2-3; D not resolved. Germline CDR1 is ENHRY and CDR2 is SYGVKD. The CDR3 has 12 residues. The V end lost 0 bases, the J end lost 3 bases, and 1 base lay between the germline ends. The CDR3 DNA sequence: TGTGCCATCAGTGAGTCGACAGATACGCAGTATTTT. It codes for CAISESTDTQYF.

This rearrangement joins TRBV6-4 to TRBJ1-2, with 9 bases identical to TRBD1. The CDR3 runs 13 residues. V shed 4 bases, J shed 4 bases, and the junction held 1 base outside the gene matches. The germline CDR1 and CDR2 sequences are MRHNA and SNTAGT. The CDR3: CASSATGGYGYTF. CDR3 DNA sequence: TGTGCCAGCAGTGCGACAGGGGGCTATGGCTACACCTTC.

The DNA for the CDR3 is TGCAGCGTTGAAGATCACGGACGCACTGTGGAGCAGTACTTC. It encodes CSVEDHGRTVEQYF. J is TRBJ2-7 and V is TRBV29-1, with D unclear. Trimming took off 0 bases at V and 7 bases at J, with 16 bases between the two ends. The CDR3 runs 14 residues. Per the germline V gene, CDR1 is SQVTM and CDR2 is ANQGSEA.

J is TRBJ1-2 and V is TRBV7-9; 7 bases match TRBD1. V was pared by 4 bases and J by 5 bases, with 7 bases of the junction left unmatched. The CDR3 sequence is 14 residues long. Germline-derived CDR1 and CDR2 are SEHNR and FQNEAQ (reference sequence). The CDR3 loop is CASSSGGFSYGYTF. CDR3 nucleotides: TGTGCCAGCAGCTCAGGGGGGTTCTCTTATGGCTACACCTTC.

J is TRBJ2-5 and V is TRBV11-2; D call uncertain. CDR1 is SGHAT and CDR2 is FQNNGV in the germline V gene. The CDR3 covers 15 residues. The V and J ends lost 5 bases and 4 bases respectively, with 17 bases between them. The CDR3, as DNA: TGTGCCAGCAGCCACCGGGCCACGTGGGGAGAGACCCAGTACTTC. This encodes CASSHRATWGETQYF.

The rearrangement links TRBV3-1 (or the pseudogene TRBV3-2) to TRBJ1-1, with 7 bases matching TRBD1. The germline CDR1 and CDR2 sequences are LGHDT and YNNKEL (reference sequence). CDR3 length equals 15 residues. V lost 4 bases, J lost 5 bases, and 10 bases stayed unmatched. The CDR3 nucleotides are TGTGCCAGCAGCCCAGGGGGTGTGGGAGGGACTGAAGCTTTCTTT. Translation: CASSPGGVGGTEAFF.

The DNA for the CDR3 is TGCGCCAGCAGCCAACGGTCGGCTGCTAGCACAGATACGCAGTATTTT. Protein sequence: CASSQRSAASTDTQYF. The genes are TRBV4-1 and TRBJ2-3; no firm D call. The CDR3 is made up of 16 amino acids. With 2 bases removed from V and 0 bases from J, the gap between germline ends came to 12 bases. The germline V gene has CDR1 MGHRA and CDR2 YSYEKL.

The chain combines TRBV2 with TRBJ2-7; D not certain. V was cut by 8 bases and J by 2 bases, with 22 bases left in between. The germline CDR1 and CDR2 sequences are SNHLY and FYNNEI. This CDR3 region has 16 residues. This chain's CDR3 is CASAPGPAENTYEQYF. CDR3 sequence (DNA): TGTGCCAGCGCGCCTGGGCCCGCTGAAAATACCTACGAGCAGTACTTC.

This rearrangement joins TRBV28 to TRBJ2-7, with D uncertain. V was pared by 3 bases and J by 3 bases, with 6 bases between. The CDR3 consists of 12 residues. Per germline, CDR1 MDHEN and CDR2 SYDVKM. CDR3 residues: CASSFRVYEQYF. For the CDR3, the DNA is TGTGCCAGCAGTTTCCGGGTCTACGAGCAGTACTTC.

This chain links TRBV4-2 with TRBJ2-1; 10 bases agree with TRBD1. CDR3 length: 16 residues. V lost 2 bases to trimming and J lost 4 bases; unmatched junction nucleotides: 5. Germline V CDR1 and CDR2: LGHNA, YNFKEQ. CDR3 DNA sequence: TGTGCCAGCAGCCAACGGGGACAGGGGATGTACAATGAGCAGTTCTTC. It encodes CASSQRGQGMYNEQFF.

The chain employs TRBV7-9 and TRBJ2-1, with 7 bases lining up with TRBD2. The germline V gene has CDR1 SEHNR and CDR2 FQNEAQ (reference sequence). The trim removed 2 bases at V and 9 bases at J, leaving 7 bases unmatched. The CDR3 is 14 residues long. CDR3 sequence (DNA): TGTGCCAGCAGCTTAACGGGGGGATCCAGTGAGCAGTTCTTC. Its protein is CASSLTGGSSEQFF.

The rearrangement uses TRBV30 and TRBJ2-7; 7 nucleotides align to TRBD2. This CDR3 has 12 amino acids. V gave up 3 bases and J gave up 5 bases; unmatched junction bases: 4. Germline CDR1 reads GTSNPN; CDR2 reads SVGIG (reference sequence). The CDR3 nucleotides are TGTGCCTGGAGGGGGGGGAACCACGAGCAGTACTTC. It codes for CAWRGGNHEQYF.

As concerns this clone: One end of the junction does not line up with germline, which may come from a read error. This chain links TRBV10-1 with TRBJ2-5; possible D gene TRBD2, 5 bases. The CDR3 contains 12 residues. Per the germline V gene, CDR1 is WNHNN and CDR2 is SYGVQD (reference sequence). The CDR3 spells CATLRACFETNF. The CDR3 DNA follows: TGCGCCACGCTGAGGGCCTGCTTCGAAACAAACTTC.

The chain couples TRBV9 to TRBJ1-1; the D gene is possibly TRBD1 (5 bases). The CDR3 has 13 residues. Germline lookup yields CDR1 SGDLS and CDR2 YYNGEE. The V gene lost 0 bases and the J gene lost 8 bases, with 11 bases spanning the gap. The CDR3 reads CASSVGGTVEAFF. The DNA for the CDR3 is TGTGCCAGCAGCGTAGGAGGGACGGTCGAAGCTTTCTTT.

The gene calls are TRBV5-6 and TRBJ2-1, with TRBD2 matching over 10 bases. CDR3 length equals 16 residues. The germline gives CDR1 SGHDT, CDR2 YYEEEE. J was trimmed by 7 bases and V by 4 bases; bases with no gene match: 11. This CDR3 reads CASSPNGAGGANEQFF. The CDR3, as DNA: TGTGCCAGCAGCCCAAACGGAGCGGGAGGGGCAAATGAGCAGTTCTTC.

The chain links TRBV11-3 to TRBJ2-3, with D perhaps being TRBD1 or TRBD2 (6 bases each). There are 17 residues in the CDR3. The V end was cut by 0 bases, the J end by 0 bases, with 13 bases between. Per germline, CDR1 SGHNT and CDR2 YENEEA. The DNA for the CDR3 is TGTGCCAGCAGCTTAGATTTGGGGGGCCGTAGCACAGATACGCAGTATTTT. Translating gives CASSLDLGGRSTDTQYF.